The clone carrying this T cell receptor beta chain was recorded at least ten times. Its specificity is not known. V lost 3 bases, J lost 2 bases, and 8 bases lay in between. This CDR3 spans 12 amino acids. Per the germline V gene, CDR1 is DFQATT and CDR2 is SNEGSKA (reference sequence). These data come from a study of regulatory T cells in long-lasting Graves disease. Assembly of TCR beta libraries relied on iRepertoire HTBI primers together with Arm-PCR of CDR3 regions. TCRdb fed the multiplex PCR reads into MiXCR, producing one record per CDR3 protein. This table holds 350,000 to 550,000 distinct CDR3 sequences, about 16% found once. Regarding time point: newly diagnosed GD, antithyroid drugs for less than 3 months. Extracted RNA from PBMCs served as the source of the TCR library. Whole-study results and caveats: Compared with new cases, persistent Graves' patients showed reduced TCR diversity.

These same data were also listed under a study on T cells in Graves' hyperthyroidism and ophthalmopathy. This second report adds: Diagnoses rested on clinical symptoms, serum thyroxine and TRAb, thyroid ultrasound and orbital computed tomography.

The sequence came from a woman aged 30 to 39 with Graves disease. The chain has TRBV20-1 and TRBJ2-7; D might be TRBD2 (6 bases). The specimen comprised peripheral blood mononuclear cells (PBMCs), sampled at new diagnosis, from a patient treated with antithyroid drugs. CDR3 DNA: TGCAGTGCTAGCGGGAGTACCTACGAGCAGTACTTC. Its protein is CSASGSTYEQYF.